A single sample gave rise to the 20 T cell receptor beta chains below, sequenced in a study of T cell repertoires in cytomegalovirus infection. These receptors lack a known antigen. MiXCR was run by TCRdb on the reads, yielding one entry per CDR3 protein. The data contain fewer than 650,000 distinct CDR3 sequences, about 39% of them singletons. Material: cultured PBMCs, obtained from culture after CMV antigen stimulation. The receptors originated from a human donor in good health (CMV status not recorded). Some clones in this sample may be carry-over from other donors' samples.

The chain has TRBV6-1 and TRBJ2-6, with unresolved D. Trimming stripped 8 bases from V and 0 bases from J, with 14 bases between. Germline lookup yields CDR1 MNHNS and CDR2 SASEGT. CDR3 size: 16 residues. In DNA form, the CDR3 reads TGTGCCAGCGGCCTATTCAGGAACTCTGGGGCCAACGTCCTGACTTTC. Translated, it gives CASGLFRNSGANVLTF.

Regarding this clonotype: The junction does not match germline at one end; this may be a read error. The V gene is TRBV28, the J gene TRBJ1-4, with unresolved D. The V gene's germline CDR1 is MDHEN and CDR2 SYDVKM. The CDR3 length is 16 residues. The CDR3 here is CASSSLTIGLNEQLFF. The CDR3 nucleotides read TGTGCCAGCAGTTCGCTGACGATAGGCCTTAATGAACAACTGTTTTTT.

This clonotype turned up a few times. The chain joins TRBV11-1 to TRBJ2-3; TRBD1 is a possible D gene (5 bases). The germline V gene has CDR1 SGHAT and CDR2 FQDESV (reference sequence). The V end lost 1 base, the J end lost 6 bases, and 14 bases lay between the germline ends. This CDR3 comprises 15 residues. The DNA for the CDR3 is TGTGCCAGCAGCTTAGGGGGCCTCTGGCCCGATACGCAGTATTTT. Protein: CASSLGGLWPDTQYF.

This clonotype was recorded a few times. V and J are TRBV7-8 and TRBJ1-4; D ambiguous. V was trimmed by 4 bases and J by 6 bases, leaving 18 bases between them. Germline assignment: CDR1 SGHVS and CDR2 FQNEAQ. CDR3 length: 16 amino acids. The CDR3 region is CASSSRRLGDDEKLFF. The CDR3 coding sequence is TGTGCCAGCAGCTCCCGAAGACTCGGTGATGATGAAAAACTGTTTTTT.

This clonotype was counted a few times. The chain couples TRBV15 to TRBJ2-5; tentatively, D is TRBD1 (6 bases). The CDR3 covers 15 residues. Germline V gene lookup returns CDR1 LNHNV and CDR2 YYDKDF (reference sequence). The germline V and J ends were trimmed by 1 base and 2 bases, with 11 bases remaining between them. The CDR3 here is CATSRAWGQQETQYF. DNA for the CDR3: TGTGCCACCAGCAGAGCATGGGGGCAGCAAGAGACCCAGTACTTC. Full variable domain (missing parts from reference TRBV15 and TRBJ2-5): DAMVIQNPRYQVTQFGKPVTLSCSQTLNHNVMYWYQQKSSQAPKLLFHYYDKDFNNEADTPDNFQSRRPNTSFCFLDIRSPGLGDTAMYLCATSRAWGQQETQYFGPGTRLLVL.

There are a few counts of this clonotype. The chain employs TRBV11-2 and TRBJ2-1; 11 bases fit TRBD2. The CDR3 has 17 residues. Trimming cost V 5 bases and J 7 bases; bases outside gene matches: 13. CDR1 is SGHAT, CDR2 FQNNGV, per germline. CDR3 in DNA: TGTGCCAGCAGCCCCACCGCGGCTAGCGGGAGGAGAAATGAGCAGTTCTTC. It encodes CASSPTAASGRRNEQFF.

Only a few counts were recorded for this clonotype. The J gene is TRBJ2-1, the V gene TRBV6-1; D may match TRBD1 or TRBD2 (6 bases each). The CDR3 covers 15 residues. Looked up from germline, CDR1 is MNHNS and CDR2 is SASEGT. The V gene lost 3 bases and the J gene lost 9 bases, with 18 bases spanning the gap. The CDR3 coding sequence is TGTGCCAGCAGTGAGCCTAGATGGGGGGCAGGTGAGCAGTTCTTC. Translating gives CASSEPRWGAGEQFF.

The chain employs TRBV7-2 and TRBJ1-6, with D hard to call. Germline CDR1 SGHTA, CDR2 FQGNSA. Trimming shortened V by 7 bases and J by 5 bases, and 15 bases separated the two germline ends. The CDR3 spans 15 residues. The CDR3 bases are TGTGCCAGCAACCCCCAGGCCCATAATAATTCACCCCTCCACTTT. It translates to CASNPQAHNNSPLHF. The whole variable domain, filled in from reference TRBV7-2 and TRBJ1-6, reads GAGVSQSPSNKVTEKGKDVELRCDPISGHTALYWYRQSLGQGLEFLIYFQGNSAPDKSGLPSDRFSAERTGGSVSTLTIQRTQQEDSAVYLCASNPQAHNNSPLHFGNGTRLTVT.

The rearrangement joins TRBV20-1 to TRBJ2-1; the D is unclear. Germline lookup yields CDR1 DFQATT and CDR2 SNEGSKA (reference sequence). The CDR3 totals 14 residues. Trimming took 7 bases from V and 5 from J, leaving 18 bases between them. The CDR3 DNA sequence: TGCAGTGTCCCCAGCCGAGCGAGAAACAATGAGCAGTTCTTC. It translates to CSVPSRARNNEQFF.

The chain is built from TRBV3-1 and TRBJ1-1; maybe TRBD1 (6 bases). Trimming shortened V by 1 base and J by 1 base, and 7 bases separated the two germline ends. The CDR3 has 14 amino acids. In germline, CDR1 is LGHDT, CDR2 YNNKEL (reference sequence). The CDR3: CASSQGTENTEAFF. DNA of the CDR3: TGTGCCAGCAGCCAAGGGACAGAGAACACTGAAGCTTTCTTT.

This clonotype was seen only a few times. CDR3 in amino acids: CASSWGLAGAKDTQYF. In DNA, the CDR3 is TGTGCCAGCAGCTGGGGACTAGCGGGAGCAAAAGATACGCAGTATTTT. The V and J genes are TRBV5-4 and TRBJ2-3, with 14 bases matching TRBD2. V shed 3 bases and J 5 bases; nucleotides not matched to a gene: 5. CDR1 and CDR2 from the germline V gene are SGHNT and YYREEE (reference sequence). The CDR3 runs to 16 residues.

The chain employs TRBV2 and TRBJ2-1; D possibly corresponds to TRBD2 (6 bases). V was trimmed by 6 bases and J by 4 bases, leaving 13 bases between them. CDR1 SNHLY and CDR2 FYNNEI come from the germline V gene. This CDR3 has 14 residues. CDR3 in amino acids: CASRTGLTYNEQFF. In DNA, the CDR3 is TGTGCCAGCAGAACGGGACTCACATACAATGAGCAGTTCTTC.

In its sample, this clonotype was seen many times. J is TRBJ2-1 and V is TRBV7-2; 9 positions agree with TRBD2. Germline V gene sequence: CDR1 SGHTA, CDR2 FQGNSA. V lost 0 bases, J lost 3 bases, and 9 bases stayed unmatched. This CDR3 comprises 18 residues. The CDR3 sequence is CASSLAPLPSGVYNEQFF. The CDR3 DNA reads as TGTGCCAGCAGCTTAGCCCCCTTGCCTAGCGGGGTCTACAATGAGCAGTTCTTC.

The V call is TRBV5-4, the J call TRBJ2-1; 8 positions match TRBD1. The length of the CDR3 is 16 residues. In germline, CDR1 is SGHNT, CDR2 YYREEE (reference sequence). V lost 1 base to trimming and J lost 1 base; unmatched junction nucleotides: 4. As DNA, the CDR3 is TGTGCCAGCAGCTTGCTCACAGGGGGGTCCTACAATGAGCAGTTCTTC. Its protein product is CASSLLTGGSYNEQFF.

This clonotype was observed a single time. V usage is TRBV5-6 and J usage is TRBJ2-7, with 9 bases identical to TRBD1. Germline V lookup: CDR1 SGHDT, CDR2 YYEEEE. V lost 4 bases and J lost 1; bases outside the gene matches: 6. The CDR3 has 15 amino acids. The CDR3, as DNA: TGTGCCAGCAGCCCGGACAGGGGAGGGTCCTACGAGCAGTACTTC. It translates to CASSPDRGGSYEQYF.

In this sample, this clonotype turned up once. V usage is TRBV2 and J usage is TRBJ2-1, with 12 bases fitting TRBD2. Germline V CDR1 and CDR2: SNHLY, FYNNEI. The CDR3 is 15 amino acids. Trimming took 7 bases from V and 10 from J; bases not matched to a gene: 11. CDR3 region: CASTSVTSGSNEQFF. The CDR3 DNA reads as TGTGCCAGCACCTCGGTGACTAGCGGGAGTAACGAGCAGTTCTTC.

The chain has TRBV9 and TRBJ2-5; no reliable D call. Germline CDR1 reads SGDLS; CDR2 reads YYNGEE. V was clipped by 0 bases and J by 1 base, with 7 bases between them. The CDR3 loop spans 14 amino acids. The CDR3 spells CASSVGGIQETQYF. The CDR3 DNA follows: TGTGCCAGCAGCGTAGGTGGTATCCAAGAGACCCAGTACTTC.

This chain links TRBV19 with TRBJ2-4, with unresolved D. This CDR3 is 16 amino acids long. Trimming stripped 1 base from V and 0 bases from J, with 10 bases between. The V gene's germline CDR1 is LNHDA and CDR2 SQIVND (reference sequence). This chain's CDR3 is CASSIANPIAKNIQYF. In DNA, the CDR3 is TGTGCCAGTAGTATAGCCAACCCAATAGCCAAAAACATTCAGTACTTC.

The DNA of the CDR3 is TGTGCCAGCAGTGGTTTAGCGGGGGGGCGTGAGAAGGAGACCCAGTACTTC. Protein product: CASSGLAGGREKETQYF. V usage is TRBV12-3 or TRBV12-4 and J usage is TRBJ2-5; 11 nucleotides line up with TRBD2. CDR3 size: 17 residues. V gave up 5 bases and J gave up 5 bases; unmatched junction bases: 13.

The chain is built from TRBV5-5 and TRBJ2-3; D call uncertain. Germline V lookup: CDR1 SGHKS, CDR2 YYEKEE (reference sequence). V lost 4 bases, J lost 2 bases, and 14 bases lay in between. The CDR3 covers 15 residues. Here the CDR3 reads CASSLGNLYTDTQYF. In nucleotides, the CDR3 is TGTGCCAGCAGCCTTGGGAACCTATACACAGATACGCAGTATTTT. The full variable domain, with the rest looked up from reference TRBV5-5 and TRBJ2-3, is DAGVTQSPTHLIKTRGQQVTLRCSPISGHKSVSWYQQVLGQGPQFIFQYYEKEERGRGNFPDRFSARQFPNYSSELNVNALLLGDSALYLCASSLGNLYTDTQYFGPGTRLTVL.